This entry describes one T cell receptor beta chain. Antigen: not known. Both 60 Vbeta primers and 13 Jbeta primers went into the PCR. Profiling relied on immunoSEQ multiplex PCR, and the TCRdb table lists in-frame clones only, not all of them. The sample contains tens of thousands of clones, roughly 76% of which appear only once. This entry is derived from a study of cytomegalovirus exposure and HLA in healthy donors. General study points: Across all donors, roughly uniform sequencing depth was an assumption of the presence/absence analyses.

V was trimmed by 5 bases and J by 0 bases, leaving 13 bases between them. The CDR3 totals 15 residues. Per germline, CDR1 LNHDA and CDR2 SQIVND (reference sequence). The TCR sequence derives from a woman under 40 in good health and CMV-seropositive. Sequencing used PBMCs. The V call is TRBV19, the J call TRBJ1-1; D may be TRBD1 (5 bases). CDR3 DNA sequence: TGTGCCAGTAGTTTTCAGGGAACCATGAACACTGAAGCTTTCTTT. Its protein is CASSFQGTMNTEAFF.